This T cell receptor beta chain was obtained from a study of blood T cell repertoires in COVID-19. On the study more broadly: The samples span acute and convalescent COVID-19 from the United States, Italy and Spain. From T cells, B-cell-depleted T cells, or PBMCs came the material, which was cDNA or gDNA.

Original analysis: The authors estimated nucleated cell counts from reference gene primer amplification. Some clones are missing from TCRdb's copy, which holds only in-frame ones; the method was immunoSEQ multiplex PCR. For V, J and clone size, that table is used; D and trimming come from the DNA. The table has about 24,000 clones, 86% seen once. CDR1 is DFQATT, CDR2 SNEGSKA, per germline (reference sequence). The V end was cut by 8 bases, the J end by 1 base, with 9 bases between. There are 11 residues in the CDR3. This clone was recorded a few times. This clonotype was sampled from a human donor with active COVID-19. The donor label of this sample is uncertain. The chain uses TRBV20-1 and TRBJ2-7, with D unclear. Sample: peripheral blood. The CDR3: CSMEKSYEQYF. The CDR3 coding sequence is TGCAGTATGGAGAAGTCCTACGAGCAGTACTTC.